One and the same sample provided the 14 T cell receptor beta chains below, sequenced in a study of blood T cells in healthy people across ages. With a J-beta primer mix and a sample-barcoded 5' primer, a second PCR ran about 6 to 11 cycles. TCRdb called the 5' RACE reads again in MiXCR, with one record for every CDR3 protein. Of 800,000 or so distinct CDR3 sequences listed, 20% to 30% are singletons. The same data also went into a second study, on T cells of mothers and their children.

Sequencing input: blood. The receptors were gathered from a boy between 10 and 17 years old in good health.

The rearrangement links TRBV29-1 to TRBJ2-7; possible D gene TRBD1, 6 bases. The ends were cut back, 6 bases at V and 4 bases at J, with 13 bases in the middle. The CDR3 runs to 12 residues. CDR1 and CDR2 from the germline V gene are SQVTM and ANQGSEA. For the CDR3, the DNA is TGCAGCGTCCAGGGGCTGAATTACGAGCAGTACTTC. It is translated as CSVQGLNYEQYF.

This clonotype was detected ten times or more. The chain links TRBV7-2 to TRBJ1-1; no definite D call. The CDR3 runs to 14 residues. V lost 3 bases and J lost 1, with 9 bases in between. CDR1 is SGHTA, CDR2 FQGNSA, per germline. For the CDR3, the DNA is TGTGCCAGCAGCTTGAGGACGGGGAACACTGAAGCTTTCTTT. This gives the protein CASSLRTGNTEAFF. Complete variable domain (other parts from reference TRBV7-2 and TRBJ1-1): GAGVSQSPSNKVTEKGKDVELRCDPISGHTALYWYRQSLGQGLEFLIYFQGNSAPDKSGLPSDRFSAERTGGSVSTLTIQRTQQEDSAVYLCASSLRTGNTEAFFGQGTRLTVV.

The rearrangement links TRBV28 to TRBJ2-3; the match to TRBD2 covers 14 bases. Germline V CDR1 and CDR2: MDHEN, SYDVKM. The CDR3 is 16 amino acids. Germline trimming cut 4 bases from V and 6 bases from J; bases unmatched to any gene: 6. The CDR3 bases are TGTGCCAGCAGTTCAACGACTAGCGGGAGGGTTGATACGCAGTATTTT. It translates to CASSSTTSGRVDTQYF. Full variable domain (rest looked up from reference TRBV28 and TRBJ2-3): DVKVTQSSRYLVKRTGEKVFLECVQDMDHENMFWYRQDPGLGLRLIYFSYDVKMKEKGDIPEGYSVSREKKERFSLILESASTNQTSMYLCASSSTTSGRVDTQYFGPGTRLTVL.

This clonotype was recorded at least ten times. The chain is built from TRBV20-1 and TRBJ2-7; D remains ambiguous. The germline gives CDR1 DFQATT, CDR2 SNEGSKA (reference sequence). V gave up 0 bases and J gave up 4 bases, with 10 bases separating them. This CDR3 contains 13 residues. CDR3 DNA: TGCAGTGCTAGAGATCGCGGCTTTTACGAGCAGTACTTC. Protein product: CSARDRGFYEQYF.

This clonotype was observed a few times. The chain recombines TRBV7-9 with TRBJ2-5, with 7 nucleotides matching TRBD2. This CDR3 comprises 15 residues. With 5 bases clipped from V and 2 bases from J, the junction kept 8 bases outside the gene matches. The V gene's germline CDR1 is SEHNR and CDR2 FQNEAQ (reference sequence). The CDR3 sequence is CASSIPMGLQETQYF. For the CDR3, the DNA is TGTGCCAGCAGCATACCTATGGGACTACAAGAGACCCAGTACTTC.

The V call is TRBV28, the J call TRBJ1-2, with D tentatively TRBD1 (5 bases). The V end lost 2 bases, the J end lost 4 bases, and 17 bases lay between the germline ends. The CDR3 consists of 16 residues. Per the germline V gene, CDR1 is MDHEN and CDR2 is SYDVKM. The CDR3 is CASSLLGFQGPYGYTF. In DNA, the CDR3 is TGTGCCAGCAGTTTACTAGGGTTCCAGGGACCCTATGGCTACACCTTC.

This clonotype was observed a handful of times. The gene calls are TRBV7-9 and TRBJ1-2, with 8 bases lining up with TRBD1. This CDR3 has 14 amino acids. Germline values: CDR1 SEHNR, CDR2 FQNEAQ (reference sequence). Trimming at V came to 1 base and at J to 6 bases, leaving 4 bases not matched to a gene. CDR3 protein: CASSLDPGGNGYTF. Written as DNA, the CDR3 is TGTGCCAGCAGCTTAGATCCAGGGGGCAATGGCTACACCTTC.

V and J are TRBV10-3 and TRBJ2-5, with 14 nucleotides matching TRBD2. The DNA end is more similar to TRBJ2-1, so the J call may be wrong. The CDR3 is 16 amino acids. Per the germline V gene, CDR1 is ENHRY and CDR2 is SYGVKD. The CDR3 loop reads CAISGTSGGTRNEQFF. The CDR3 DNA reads TGTGCCATCAGCGGGACTAGCGGGGGTACCCGCAATGAGCAGTTCTTC.

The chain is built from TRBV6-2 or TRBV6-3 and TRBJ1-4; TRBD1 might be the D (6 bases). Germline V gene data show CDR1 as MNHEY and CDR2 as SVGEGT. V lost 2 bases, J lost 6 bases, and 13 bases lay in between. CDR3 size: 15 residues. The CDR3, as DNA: TGTGCCAGCAGTTACATCGGGGGGCGCGATGAAAAACTGTTTTTT. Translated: CASSYIGGRDEKLFF.

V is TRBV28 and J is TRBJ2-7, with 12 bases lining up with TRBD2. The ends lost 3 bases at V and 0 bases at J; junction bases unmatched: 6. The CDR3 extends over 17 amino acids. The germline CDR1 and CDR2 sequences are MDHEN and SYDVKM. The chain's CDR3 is CASSLGLAGQSSYEQYF. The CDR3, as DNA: TGTGCCAGCAGTTTGGGACTAGCGGGCCAGAGCTCCTACGAGCAGTACTTC.

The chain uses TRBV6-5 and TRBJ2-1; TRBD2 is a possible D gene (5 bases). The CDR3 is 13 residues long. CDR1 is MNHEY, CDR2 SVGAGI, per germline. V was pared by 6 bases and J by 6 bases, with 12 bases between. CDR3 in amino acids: CASSPSGLNEQFF. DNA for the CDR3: TGTGCCAGCAGCCCCAGCGGCCTCAATGAGCAGTTCTTC.

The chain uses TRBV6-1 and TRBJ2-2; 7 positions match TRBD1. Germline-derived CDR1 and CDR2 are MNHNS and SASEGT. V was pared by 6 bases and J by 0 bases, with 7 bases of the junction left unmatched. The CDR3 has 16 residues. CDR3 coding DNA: TGTGCCAGCAGCTTGAGGGGGCCGGCGAACACCGGGGAGCTGTTTTTT. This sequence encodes CASSLRGPANTGELFF.

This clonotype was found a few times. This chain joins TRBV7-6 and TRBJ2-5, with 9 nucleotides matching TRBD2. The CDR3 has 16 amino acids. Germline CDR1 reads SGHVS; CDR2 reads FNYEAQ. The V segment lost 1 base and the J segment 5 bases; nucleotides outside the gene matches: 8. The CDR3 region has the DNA TGTGCCAGCAGCTTAGAAGCGGGAGGAGGTCACGAGACCCAGTACTTC. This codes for CASSLEAGGGHETQYF.

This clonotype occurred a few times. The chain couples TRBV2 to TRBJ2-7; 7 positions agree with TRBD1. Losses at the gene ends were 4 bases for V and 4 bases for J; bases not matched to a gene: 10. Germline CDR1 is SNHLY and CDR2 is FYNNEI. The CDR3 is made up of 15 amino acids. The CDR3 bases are TGTGCCAGCAGTGGAGCGCAGGGGGTGTCTTACGAGCAGTACTTC. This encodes CASSGAQGVSYEQYF.